This T cell receptor (beta chain) comes out of a study of blood T cell repertoires in COVID-19. Germline loops: CDR1 SGHDT, CDR2 YYEEEE. The CDR3 has 14 residues. The V gene lost 0 bases and the J gene lost 3 bases, with 7 bases spanning the gap. This table comes from immunoSEQ multiplex PCR, and its TCRdb copy is limited to in-frame clones, with some not included. The sample holds around 300,000 clones, roughly 89% seen once. This TCR derives from a woman aged 25-40 years with active or convalescent COVID-19. The chain couples TRBV5-6 to TRBJ1-5; a weak D match, TRBD1 (5 bases). The sample consisted of peripheral blood. The CDR3 loop is CASSLGQTNQPQHF. DNA for the CDR3: TGTGCCAGCAGCTTGGGACAGACCAATCAGCCCCAGCATTTT.